The clone carrying this TCR beta chain showed up many times. There are 17 residues in the CDR3. Trimming took 2 bases from V and 0 from J; bases not matched to a gene: 9. In germline, CDR1 is DFQATT, CDR2 SNEGSKA (reference sequence). Stated time point: blood at routine non-recurrence follow-up after resection. Whole RNA from tumor, nontumor lung or frozen PBMC was sequenced unsorted. This sample is drawn from a study of spatial heterogeneity in lung cancer. Study overall: Among detected sequences, beta-chain ones consistently exceeded alpha-chain ones in number.

Individually, TCR cDNA molecules were each labelled with a unique molecular identifier. TCRdb ran MiXCR on the 5' RACE reads and lists one entry per CDR3 protein. This table has about 36,000 distinct CDR3 sequences, over 6.5% appearing once. The rearrangement links TRBV20-1 to TRBJ2-3; the match to TRBD2 covers 9 bases. The sequence came from a male donor with early-stage non-small cell lung cancer. The sequencing used PBMCs, collected at follow-up. The CDR3 DNA follows: TGCAGTGCTAGAAGGCGGGGGGGAGATCCTAGCACAGATACGCAGTATTTT. Translation gives CSARRRGGDPSTDTQYF.